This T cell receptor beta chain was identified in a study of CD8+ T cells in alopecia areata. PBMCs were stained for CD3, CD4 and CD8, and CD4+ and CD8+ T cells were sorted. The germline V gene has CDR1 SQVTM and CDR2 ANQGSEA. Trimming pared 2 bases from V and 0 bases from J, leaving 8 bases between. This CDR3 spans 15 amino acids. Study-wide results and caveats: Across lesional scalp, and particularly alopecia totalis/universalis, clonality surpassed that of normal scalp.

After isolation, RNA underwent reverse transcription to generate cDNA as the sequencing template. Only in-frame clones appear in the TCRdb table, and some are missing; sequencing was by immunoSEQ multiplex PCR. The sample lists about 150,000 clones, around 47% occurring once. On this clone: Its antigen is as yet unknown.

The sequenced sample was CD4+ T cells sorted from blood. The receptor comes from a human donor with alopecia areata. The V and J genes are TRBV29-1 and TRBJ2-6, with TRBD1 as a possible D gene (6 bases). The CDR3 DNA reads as TGCAGCGTTGAAACAGGGCTCTCTGGGGCCAACGTCCTGACTTTC. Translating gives CSVETGLSGANVLTF.